This entry concerns a single T cell receptor beta chain. The antigen remains undetermined. The data derive from a study of vaccination effects on CD4 cells after COVID-19. Assay used: immunoSEQ multiplex PCR; TCRdb lists only in-frame clones, some missing. The table has more than 60,000 clones, about 67% seen once. CDR3 length: 15 residues. The V and J ends lost 3 bases and 8 bases respectively, with 17 bases between them. Germline V gene lookup returns CDR1 MGHRA and CDR2 YSYEKL. Expansion of antigen-specific CD4+ T cells with viral peptide pools was carried out by the ViraFEST assay before sequencing. Investigators separated out CD4+ T cells once approximately 9 days of culture had passed. Each person got two doses of an mRNA SARS-CoV-2 vaccine, BNT162b2 or mRNA-1273.

The specimen was CD4+ T cells from PBMCs cultured with HCoV-229E spike peptides, collected after COVID-19 vaccination. The source of this sequence is a human donor who received a COVID-19 vaccine. This chain joins TRBV4-1 and TRBJ1-5; weak D call: TRBD1 (6 bases). Written as DNA, the CDR3 is TGCGCCAGCAGCCAGGGGGGGCAGGGCGCGAAGCCCCAGCATTTT. Its translation is CASSQGGQGAKPQHF.